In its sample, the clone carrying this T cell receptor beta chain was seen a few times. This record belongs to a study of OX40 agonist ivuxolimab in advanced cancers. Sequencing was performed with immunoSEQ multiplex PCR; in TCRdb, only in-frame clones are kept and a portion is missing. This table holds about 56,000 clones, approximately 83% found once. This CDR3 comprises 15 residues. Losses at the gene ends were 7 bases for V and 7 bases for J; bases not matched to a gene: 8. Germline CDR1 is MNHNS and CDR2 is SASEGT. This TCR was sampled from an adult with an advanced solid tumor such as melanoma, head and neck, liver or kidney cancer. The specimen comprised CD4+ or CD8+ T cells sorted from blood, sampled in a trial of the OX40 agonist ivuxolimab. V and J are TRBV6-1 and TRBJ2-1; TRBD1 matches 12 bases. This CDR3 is CASILGQGAWNEQFF. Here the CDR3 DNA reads TGTGCCAGCATCCTGGGACAGGGGGCTTGGAATGAGCAGTTCTTC.